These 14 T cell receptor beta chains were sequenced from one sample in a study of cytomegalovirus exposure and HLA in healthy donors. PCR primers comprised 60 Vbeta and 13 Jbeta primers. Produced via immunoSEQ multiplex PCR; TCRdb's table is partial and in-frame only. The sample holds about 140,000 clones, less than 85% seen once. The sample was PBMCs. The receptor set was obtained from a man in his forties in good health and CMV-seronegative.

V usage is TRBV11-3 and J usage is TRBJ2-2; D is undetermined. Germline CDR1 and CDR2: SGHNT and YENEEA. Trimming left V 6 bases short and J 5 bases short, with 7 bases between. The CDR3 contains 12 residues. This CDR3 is CASRLGTGELFF. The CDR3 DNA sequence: TGTGCCAGCAGGCTAGGAACCGGGGAGCTGTTTTTT.

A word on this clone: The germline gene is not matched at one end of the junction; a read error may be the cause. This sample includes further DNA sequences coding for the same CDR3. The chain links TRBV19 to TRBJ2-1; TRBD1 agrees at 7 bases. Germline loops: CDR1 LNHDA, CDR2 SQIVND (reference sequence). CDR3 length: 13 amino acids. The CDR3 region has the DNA TGCGCCAGTAGTACGACAGGGTACAATGAGCAGTTCTTC. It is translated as CASSTTGYNEQFF.

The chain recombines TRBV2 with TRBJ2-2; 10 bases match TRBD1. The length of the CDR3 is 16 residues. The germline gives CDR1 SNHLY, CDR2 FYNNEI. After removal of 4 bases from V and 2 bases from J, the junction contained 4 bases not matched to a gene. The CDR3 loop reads CASSGDRGPNTGELFF. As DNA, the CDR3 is TGTGCCAGCAGTGGAGACAGGGGGCCCAACACCGGGGAGCTGTTTTTT.

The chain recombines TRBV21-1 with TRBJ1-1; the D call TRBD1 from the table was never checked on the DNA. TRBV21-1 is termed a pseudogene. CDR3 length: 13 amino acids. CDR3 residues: CASSKVDTGGAFF. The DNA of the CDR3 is TGTGCCAGCAGCAAAGTTGATACAGGGGGAGCTTTCTTT.

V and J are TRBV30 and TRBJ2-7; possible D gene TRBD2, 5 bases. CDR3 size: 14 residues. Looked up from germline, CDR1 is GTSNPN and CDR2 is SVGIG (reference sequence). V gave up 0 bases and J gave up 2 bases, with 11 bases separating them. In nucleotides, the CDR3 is TGTGCCTGGAGTGTACGGGGTTTTACCTACGAGCAGTACTTC. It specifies CAWSVRGFTYEQYF.

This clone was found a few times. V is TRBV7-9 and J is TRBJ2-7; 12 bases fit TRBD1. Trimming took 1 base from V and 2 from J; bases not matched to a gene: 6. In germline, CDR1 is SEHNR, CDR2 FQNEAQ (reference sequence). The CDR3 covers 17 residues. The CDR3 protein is CASSLVPGQGATYEQYF. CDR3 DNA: TGTGCCAGCAGCTTAGTTCCGGGACAGGGGGCGACCTACGAGCAGTACTTC.

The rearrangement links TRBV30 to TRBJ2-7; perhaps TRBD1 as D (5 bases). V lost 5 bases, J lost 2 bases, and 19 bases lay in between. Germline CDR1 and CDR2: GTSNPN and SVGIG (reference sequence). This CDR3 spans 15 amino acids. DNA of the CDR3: TGTGCCTGGGCCTTCGACCCCAGGGCTCCCTACGAGCAGTACTTC. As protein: CAWAFDPRAPYEQYF.

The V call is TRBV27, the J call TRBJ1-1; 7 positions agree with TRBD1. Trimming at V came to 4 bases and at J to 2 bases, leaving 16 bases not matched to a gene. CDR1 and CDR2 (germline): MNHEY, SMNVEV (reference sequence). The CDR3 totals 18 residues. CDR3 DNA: TGTGCCAGCAGTTCACCTGAGGACAGGATGGGCTCTAACACTGAAGCTTTCTTT. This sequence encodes CASSSPEDRMGSNTEAFF.

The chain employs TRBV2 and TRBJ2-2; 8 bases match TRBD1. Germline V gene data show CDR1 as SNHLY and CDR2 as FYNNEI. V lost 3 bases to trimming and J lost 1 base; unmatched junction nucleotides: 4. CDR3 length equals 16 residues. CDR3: CASSEKGQENTGELFF. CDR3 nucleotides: TGTGCCAGCAGTGAGAAGGGACAGGAGAACACCGGGGAGCTGTTTTTT.

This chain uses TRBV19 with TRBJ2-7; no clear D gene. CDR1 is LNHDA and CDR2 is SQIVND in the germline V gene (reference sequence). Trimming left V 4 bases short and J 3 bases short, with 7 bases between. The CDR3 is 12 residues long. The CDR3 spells CASSNQIYEQYF. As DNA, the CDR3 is TGTGCCAGTAGTAACCAGATCTACGAGCAGTACTTC.

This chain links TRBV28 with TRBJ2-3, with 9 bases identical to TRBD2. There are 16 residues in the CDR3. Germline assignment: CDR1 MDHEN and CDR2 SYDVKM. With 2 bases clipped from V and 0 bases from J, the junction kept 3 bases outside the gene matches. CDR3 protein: CASSLQTSGSTDTQYF. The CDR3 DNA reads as TGTGCCAGCAGTTTACAGACTAGCGGAAGCACAGATACGCAGTATTTT.

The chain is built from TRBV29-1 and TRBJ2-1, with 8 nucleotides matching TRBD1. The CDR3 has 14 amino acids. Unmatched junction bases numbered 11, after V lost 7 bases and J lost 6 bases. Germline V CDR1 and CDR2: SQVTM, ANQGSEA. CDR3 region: CSGRDGTGPNEQFF. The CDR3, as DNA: TGCAGCGGGCGGGACGGGACAGGACCCAATGAGCAGTTCTTC.

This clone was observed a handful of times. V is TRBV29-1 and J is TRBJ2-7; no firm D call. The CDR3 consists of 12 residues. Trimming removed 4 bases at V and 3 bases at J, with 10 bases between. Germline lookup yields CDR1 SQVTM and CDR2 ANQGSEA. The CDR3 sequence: CSVGGGHYEQYF. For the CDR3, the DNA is TGCAGCGTTGGCGGCGGCCACTACGAGCAGTACTTC.

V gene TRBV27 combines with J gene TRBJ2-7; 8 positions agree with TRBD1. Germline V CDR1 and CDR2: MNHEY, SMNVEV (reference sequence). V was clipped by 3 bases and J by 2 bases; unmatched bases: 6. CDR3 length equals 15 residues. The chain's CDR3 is CASSLSGGHPYEQYF. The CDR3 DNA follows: TGTGCCAGCAGTTTGTCAGGGGGCCATCCCTACGAGCAGTACTTC.